A single T cell receptor (beta chain) is shown here with its context. The V end was cut by 2 bases, the J end by 2 bases, with 10 bases between. The germline V gene has CDR1 SGHTA and CDR2 FQGTGA. The CDR3 runs to 16 residues. These data come from a study of blood T cell repertoires in COVID-19. For the study at large: There were acute and convalescent COVID-19 samples, and they came from the United States, Italy and Spain. PBMCs, B-cell-depleted T cells, or T cells were the source of the cDNA or gDNA that made up the material.

Study processing details: Reference gene primer amplification gave nucleated cell count estimates. The repertoire was sequenced with immunoSEQ multiplex PCR; TCRdb's copy has only in-frame clones and lacks some. D and trimming come from the DNA, and the V and J calls and clone size come from that table. Of 18,000 or so clones in the sample, roughly 89% are singletons; the top ten hold around an eighth. The V call is TRBV7-3, the J call TRBJ2-6, with a weak D call TRBD2 (5 bases). Sequencing input: peripheral blood. This TCR derives from a man aged 60 to 69 with active COVID-19. CDR3 sequence (DNA): TGTGCCAGCAGCTTAGGGAGAGGACCTGGGGCCAACGTCCTGACTTTC. It encodes CASSLGRGPGANVLTF.